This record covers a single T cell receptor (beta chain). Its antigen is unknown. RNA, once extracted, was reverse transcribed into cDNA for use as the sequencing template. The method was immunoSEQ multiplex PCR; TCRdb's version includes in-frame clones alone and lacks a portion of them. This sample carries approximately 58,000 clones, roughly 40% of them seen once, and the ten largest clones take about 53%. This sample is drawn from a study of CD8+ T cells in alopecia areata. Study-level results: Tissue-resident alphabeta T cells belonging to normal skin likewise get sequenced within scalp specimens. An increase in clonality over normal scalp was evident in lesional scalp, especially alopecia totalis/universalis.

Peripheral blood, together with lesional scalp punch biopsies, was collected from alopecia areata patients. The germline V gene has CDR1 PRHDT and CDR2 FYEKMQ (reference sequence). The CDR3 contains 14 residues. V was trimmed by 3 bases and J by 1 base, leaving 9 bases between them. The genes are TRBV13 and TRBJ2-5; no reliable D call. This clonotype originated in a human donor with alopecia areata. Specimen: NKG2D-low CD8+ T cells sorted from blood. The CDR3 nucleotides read TGTGCCAGCAGCTTGGGCGGATTCCAAGAGACCCAGTACTTC. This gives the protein CASSLGGFQETQYF. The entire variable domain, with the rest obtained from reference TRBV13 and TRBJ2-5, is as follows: AAGVIQSPRHLIKEKRETATLKCYPIPRHDTVYWYQQGPGQDPQFLISFYEKMQSDKGSIPDRFSAQQFSDYHSELNMSSLELGDSALYFCASSLGGFQETQYFGPGTRLLVL.